Sequencing of this TCR beta chain was carried out in a study of shared clonotypes between healthy human individuals. Study-level findings and limits: Among donors, the sharing of clonotypes was expected to be influenced by sequencing depth.

Germline assignment: CDR1 MNHEY and CDR2 SVGAGI. The CDR3 runs to 16 residues. With V trimmed by 1 base and J by 4 bases, 9 bases remained unmatched. With regard to this clone: Its antigen is as yet unknown.

Here immunoSEQ multiplex PCR was the method, and the copy in TCRdb shows in-frame clones only, minus some. The table shows around 600,000 clones, with around 97% occurring only once. From CD4+ cells came CD45RA+ naive and CD45RA-negative memory subsets. Sequencing input: naive CD4+ T cells sorted from blood. Subset noted: CD45RA+ positively selected. This chain joins TRBV6-5 and TRBJ2-7, with TRBD2 identical over 8 bases. This TCR was recovered from a woman in her thirties in good health. This CDR3 is CASSYFPPSGSYEQYF. DNA for the CDR3: TGTGCCAGCAGTTACTTCCCCCCCAGCGGGAGTTACGAGCAGTACTTC.